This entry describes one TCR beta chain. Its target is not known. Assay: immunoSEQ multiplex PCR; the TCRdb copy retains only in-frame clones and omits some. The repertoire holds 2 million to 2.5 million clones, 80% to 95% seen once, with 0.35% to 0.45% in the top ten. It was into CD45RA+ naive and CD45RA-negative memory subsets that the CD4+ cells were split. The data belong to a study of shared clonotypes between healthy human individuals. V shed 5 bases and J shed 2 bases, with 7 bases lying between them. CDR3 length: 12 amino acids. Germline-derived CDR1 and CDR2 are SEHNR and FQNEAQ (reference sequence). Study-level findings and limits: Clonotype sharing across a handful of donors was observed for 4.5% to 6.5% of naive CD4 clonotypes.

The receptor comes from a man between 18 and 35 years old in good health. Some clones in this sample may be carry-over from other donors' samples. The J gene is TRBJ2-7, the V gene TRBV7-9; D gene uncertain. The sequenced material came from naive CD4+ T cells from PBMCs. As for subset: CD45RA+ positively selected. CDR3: CASSQYTYEQYF. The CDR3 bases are TGTGCCAGCAGCCAGTACACCTACGAGCAGTACTTC. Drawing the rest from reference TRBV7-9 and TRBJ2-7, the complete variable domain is DTGVSQNPRHKITKRGQNVTFRCDPISEHNRLYWYRQTLGQGPEFLTYFQNEAQLEKSRLLSDRFSAERPKGSFSTLEIQRTEQGDSAMYLCASSQYTYEQYFGPGTRLTVT.